These 30 T cell receptor beta chains came from one sample sequenced in a study of control samples from healthy donors and cancer patients. The method was immunoSEQ multiplex PCR; TCRdb's version includes in-frame clones alone and lacks a portion of them. The sample has 130,000 or so clones, around 87% seen once. Sequenced: blood. These receptors all stem from a man between 25 and 39 years old in good health.

V usage is TRBV6-2 or TRBV6-3 and J usage is TRBJ2-5; D uncertain. Trimming cost V 2 bases and J 5 bases, with 9 bases left between them. The V gene's germline CDR1 is MNHEY and CDR2 SVGEGT. CDR3 length: 13 residues. This CDR3 is CASSYDPRETQYF. The CDR3 DNA is TGTGCCAGCAGTTACGACCCTCGGGAGACCCAGTACTTC.

The chain recombines TRBV5-6 with TRBJ2-2; D possibly uses TRBD1 or TRBD2 (5 bases each). Germline lookup yields CDR1 SGHDT and CDR2 YYEEEE. V was pared by 5 bases and J by 8 bases, with 13 bases between. The CDR3 consists of 13 residues. The chain's CDR3 is CASSGDELGELFF. CDR3 sequence (DNA): TGTGCCAGCAGTGGGGACGAGTTGGGGGAGCTGTTTTTT.

The V call is TRBV19, the J call TRBJ2-1; D is unclear. V was clipped by 5 bases and J by 4 bases, with 9 bases between them. The CDR3 has 13 amino acids. In germline, CDR1 is LNHDA, CDR2 SQIVND (reference sequence). CDR3 sequence: CASSGTRYNEQFF. The CDR3 DNA follows: TGTGCCAGTAGTGGAACTCGGTACAATGAGCAGTTCTTC. The variable domain in full, with the rest retrieved from reference TRBV19 and TRBJ2-1, is DGGITQSPKYLFRKEGQNVTLSCEQNLNHDAMYWYRQDPGQGLRLIYYSQIVNDFQKGDIAEGYSVSREKKESFPLTVTSAQKNPTAFYLCASSGTRYNEQFFGPGTRLTVL.

The chain carries TRBV5-1 and TRBJ1-2; D is perhaps TRBD1 (5 bases). Trimming took off 0 bases at V and 7 bases at J, with 10 bases between the two ends. Germline V gives CDR1 SGHRS, CDR2 YFSETQ. This CDR3 spans 13 amino acids. CDR3 sequence reads: CASSLDEGLGYTF. Here the CDR3 DNA reads TGCGCCAGCAGCTTGGATGAGGGGCTTGGCTACACCTTC.

V is TRBV13 and J is TRBJ1-3; perhaps TRBD1 as D (5 bases). The CDR3 totals 14 residues. Germline V gene sequence: CDR1 PRHDT, CDR2 FYEKMQ (reference sequence). Trimming took 3 bases from V and 2 from J, leaving 8 bases between them. CDR3 sequence (DNA): TGTGCCAGCAGCTTTAGAGGGGCTGGAAACACCATATATTTT. This encodes CASSFRGAGNTIYF.

The DNA of the CDR3 is TGTGCCAGCAGCTTGAATACCAGAGGGGGCTACACCTTC. Protein product: CASSLNTRGGYTF. The rearrangement joins TRBV5-5 to TRBJ1-2; D not certain. The germline gives CDR1 SGHKS, CDR2 YYEKEE (reference sequence). V lost 1 base, J lost 8 bases, and 12 bases lay in between. The CDR3 has 13 amino acids.

The chain has TRBV2 and TRBJ2-4; 9 positions agree with TRBD1. The CDR3 has 20 amino acids. Germline CDR1 is SNHLY and CDR2 is FYNNEI. Trimming took 1 base from V and 6 from J; bases not matched to a gene: 19. CDR3 loop: CASSEGRGTGQILDPNIQYF. In DNA form, the CDR3 reads TGTGCCAGCAGTGAAGGAAGGGGGACAGGGCAAATTTTAGACCCAAACATTCAGTACTTC.

This sequence joins TRBV9 and TRBJ2-1, with a possible D match to TRBD2 (6 bases). The V end lost 4 bases, the J end lost 5 bases, and 16 bases lay between the germline ends. This CDR3 region has 15 residues. CDR1 and CDR2 (germline): SGDLS, YYNGEE. CDR3 protein: CASSPSSGFNNEQFF. For the CDR3, the DNA is TGTGCCAGCAGCCCCAGTAGCGGATTTAACAATGAGCAGTTCTTC.

The rearrangement joins TRBV5-6 to TRBJ1-1, with D perhaps TRBD1 (5 bases). This CDR3 is built from 14 residues. V gave up 3 bases and J gave up 0 bases, with 9 bases separating them. CDR1 SGHDT and CDR2 YYEEEE come from the germline V gene. This CDR3 reads CASSSWGLNTEAFF. CDR3 DNA sequence: TGTGCCAGCAGCTCTTGGGGCCTGAACACTGAAGCTTTCTTT.

This clone was detected only once. V gene TRBV7-3 combines with J gene TRBJ2-5, with 8 bases that match TRBD2. The CDR3 spans 13 residues. V shed 5 bases, J shed 4 bases, and the junction held 3 bases outside the gene matches. Germline-derived CDR1 and CDR2 are SGHTA and FQGTGA. CDR3 sequence reads: CASSISGAETQYF. Here the CDR3 DNA reads TGTGCCAGCAGCATTAGCGGGGCAGAGACCCAGTACTTC.

This clone was picked up one time. The V call is TRBV5-4, the J call TRBJ1-1; D remains unclear. Germline V gene lookup returns CDR1 SGHNT and CDR2 YYREEE (reference sequence). The CDR3 is 15 residues long. Trimming stripped 0 bases from V and 1 base from J, with 10 bases between. CDR3 amino acids: CASSLDPLGNTEAFF. The CDR3 DNA is TGTGCCAGCAGCTTGGACCCCCTTGGGAACACTGAAGCTTTCTTT.

Of note for this clone: Different DNA sequences within this sample yield the same CDR3. The CDR3 here is CASSLGQSNQPQHF. The CDR3, as DNA: TGTGCCAGCAGCTTAGGACAGTCCAATCAGCCCCAGCATTTT. This chain links TRBV7-2 with TRBJ1-5, with D possibly matching TRBD1 (5 bases). Deletions cut 1 base from V and 3 bases from J, with 7 bases between. The CDR3 runs 14 residues. CDR1 and CDR2 (germline): SGHTA, FQGNSA.

V usage is TRBV24-1 and J usage is TRBJ2-7, with 10 bases matching TRBD1. In germline, CDR1 is KGHDR, CDR2 SFDVKD. The CDR3 has 12 amino acids. V shed 7 bases and J 6 bases; nucleotides not matched to a gene: 2. CDR3 nucleotide sequence: TGTGCCACCAGCGGGACAGGGGTCGAGCAGTACTTC. Translating gives CATSGTGVEQYF.

In its sample, this clone was seen once. The chain has TRBV5-5 and TRBJ1-6; D call uncertain. CDR3 length: 15 amino acids. Germline V gene lookup returns CDR1 SGHKS and CDR2 YYEKEE (reference sequence). Deletions cut 2 bases from V and 5 bases from J, with 11 bases between. This chain's CDR3 is CASSFEGEDNSPLHF. CDR3 coding DNA: TGTGCCAGCAGCTTTGAGGGAGAAGATAATTCACCCCTCCACTTT. Looking up the rest from reference TRBV5-5 and TRBJ1-6 gives the full variable domain: DAGVTQSPTHLIKTRGQQVTLRCSPISGHKSVSWYQQVLGQGPQFIFQYYEKEERGRGNFPDRFSARQFPNYSSELNVNALLLGDSALYLCASSFEGEDNSPLHFGNGTRLTVT.

This clone was observed a handful of times. The chain links TRBV6-5 to TRBJ1-5; TRBD1 matches at 7 bases. Germline lookup yields CDR1 MNHEY and CDR2 SVGAGI. V was pared by 6 bases and J by 2 bases, with 4 bases of the junction left unmatched. The CDR3 totals 14 residues. In DNA form, the CDR3 reads TGTGCCAGCAGACCCACAGGGGGCAATCAGCCCCAGCATTTT. Translated: CASRPTGGNQPQHF.

This chain uses TRBV30 with TRBJ1-1; no clear D. The V and J ends lost 2 bases and 5 bases respectively, with 3 bases between them. Germline-derived CDR1 and CDR2 are GTSNPN and SVGIG (reference sequence). The CDR3 contains 10 residues. The CDR3, as DNA: TGTGCCTGGAGTCGAACTGAAGCTTTCTTT. Residues: CAWSRTEAFF.

This chain links TRBV6-1 with TRBJ2-4; 7 bases are a match to TRBD2. V shed 2 bases and J 0 bases; nucleotides not matched to a gene: 4. CDR3 length equals 16 residues. CDR1 MNHNS and CDR2 SASEGT come from the germline V gene. The CDR3 loop is CASSESGALAKNIQYF. The CDR3 DNA follows: TGTGCCAGCAGTGAAAGCGGGGCCCTAGCCAAAAACATTCAGTACTTC.

The chain couples TRBV30 to TRBJ1-2; possibly TRBD1 for D (5 bases). The CDR3 is made up of 15 amino acids. Germline CDR1 GTSNPN, CDR2 SVGIG (reference sequence). V dropped 2 bases and J dropped 0 bases, with 13 bases sitting between them. The CDR3 here is CAWSRRQSSNYGYTF. The DNA for the CDR3 is TGTGCCTGGAGTCGAAGACAGTCGTCTAACTATGGCTACACCTTC.

The V gene is TRBV29-1, the J gene TRBJ2-3; tentative D call: TRBD2 (7 bases). Trimming cost V 4 bases and J 3 bases, with 11 bases left between them. The CDR3 loop spans 13 amino acids. Germline V CDR1 and CDR2: SQVTM, ANQGSEA. Here the CDR3 reads CSVAGGWTDTQYF. The CDR3 region has the DNA TGCAGCGTTGCGGGGGGCTGGACAGATACGCAGTATTTT.

The chain is built from TRBV10-3 and TRBJ1-1; no reliable D call. The CDR3 loop spans 13 amino acids. Germline lookup yields CDR1 ENHRY and CDR2 SYGVKD. Trimming shortened V by 3 bases and J by 4 bases, and 9 bases separated the two germline ends. DNA for the CDR3: TGTGCCATCAGTGAAAGGGAGAGCACTGAAGCTTTCTTT. Protein product: CAISERESTEAFF.

This chain links TRBV29-1 with TRBJ1-5; possible D gene TRBD1, 6 bases. From germline, CDR1 is SQVTM and CDR2 ANQGSEA. There are 14 residues in the CDR3. Trimming removed 6 bases from V and 1 base from J, with 13 bases in between. The CDR3 protein is CSVLTGSSNQPQHF. In DNA, the CDR3 is TGCAGCGTCCTCACAGGGTCAAGCAATCAGCCCCAGCATTTT.

The chain links TRBV24-1 to TRBJ2-3, with D unresolved. The ends were cut back, 0 bases at V and 0 bases at J, with 9 bases in the middle. CDR3 size: 16 residues. Germline CDR1 reads KGHDR; CDR2 reads SFDVKD. The CDR3 DNA reads as TGTGCCACCAGTGATTTGAACCCCCCGAGCACAGATACGCAGTATTTT. It is translated as CATSDLNPPSTDTQYF.

The DNA of the CDR3 is TGTGCCAGCAGCCTCCCGCCCCAAATCACTGAAGCTTTCTTT. Its protein is CASSLPPQITEAFF. The chain couples TRBV2 to TRBJ1-1; D not resolved. V gave up 6 bases and J gave up 4 bases, with 15 bases separating them. The CDR3 sequence is 14 residues long. Germline CDR1 SNHLY, CDR2 FYNNEI.

DNA for the CDR3: TGTGCCTGGAGTCAAAAGAATAGGGATGAAAAACTGTTTTTT. Its translation: CAWSQKNRDEKLFF. The chain joins TRBV30 to TRBJ1-4; D gene unclear. The CDR3 loop spans 14 amino acids. Trimming removed 2 bases at V and 6 bases at J, with 13 bases between. Germline lookup yields CDR1 GTSNPN and CDR2 SVGIG (reference sequence). Combining the CDR3 with reference TRBV30 and TRBJ1-4 gives the whole variable domain SQTIHQWPATLVQPVGSPLSLECTVEGTSNPNLYWYRQAAGRGLQLLFYSVGIGQISSEVPQNLSASRPQDRQFILSSKKLLLSDSGFYLCAWSQKNRDEKLFFGSGTQLSVL.

The V and J genes are TRBV6-4 and TRBJ2-5; D is unresolved. With 4 bases removed from V and 2 bases from J, the gap between germline ends came to 8 bases. The germline gives CDR1 MRHNA, CDR2 SNTAGT. This CDR3 contains 13 residues. DNA for the CDR3: TGTGCCAGCAGTGCAAGGGTACAAGAGACCCAGTACTTC. Protein sequence: CASSARVQETQYF.

V is TRBV4-1 and J is TRBJ2-3, with D perhaps matching TRBD1 or TRBD2 (5 bases each). Germline lookup yields CDR1 MGHRA and CDR2 YSYEKL. Trimming cost V 3 bases and J 7 bases, with 17 bases left between them. The CDR3 runs to 15 residues. The CDR3 is CASSHDYARANTQYF. The CDR3 DNA reads TGCGCCAGCAGCCACGACTACGCCAGGGCCAATACGCAGTATTTT.

J is TRBJ1-2 and V is TRBV11-2; D perhaps matches TRBD1 (6 bases). Trimming took off 4 bases at V and 0 bases at J, with 12 bases between the two ends. The germline V gene encodes CDR1 SGHAT and CDR2 FQNNGV. The CDR3 runs 15 residues. Here the CDR3 reads CASSSRTASNYGYTF. Here the CDR3 DNA reads TGTGCCAGCAGCTCCCGGACAGCTTCTAACTATGGCTACACCTTC.

The V gene is TRBV9, the J gene TRBJ1-1; D not resolved. The germline V gene has CDR1 SGDLS and CDR2 YYNGEE. CDR3 length: 11 residues. The V and J ends lost 2 bases and 2 bases respectively, with 1 base between them. DNA of the CDR3: TGTGCCAGCAGCGTTAACACTGAAGCTTTCTTT. It codes for CASSVNTEAFF.

The V gene is TRBV7-2, the J gene TRBJ1-1; TRBD1 might be the D (5 bases). The V end lost 0 bases, the J end lost 4 bases, and 18 bases lay between the germline ends. CDR3 length equals 17 residues. Germline loops: CDR1 SGHTA, CDR2 FQGNSA. CDR3 DNA sequence: TGTGCCAGCAGCTTAGCTCTTACGCGGCAGCAGGGCACTGAAGCTTTCTTT. Translation gives CASSLALTRQQGTEAFF.

The rearrangement uses TRBV11-2 and TRBJ2-7; maybe TRBD1 (5 bases). The CDR3 is 14 residues long. Per germline, CDR1 SGHAT and CDR2 FQNNGV. Trimming shortened V by 1 base and J by 3 bases, and 10 bases separated the two germline ends. CDR3 amino acids: CASSLGATDYEQYF. The CDR3 region has the DNA TGTGCCAGCAGCTTAGGGGCGACAGACTACGAGCAGTACTTC.